This paragraph covers one TCR beta chain sequence. Germline CDR1 reads MRHNA; CDR2 reads SNTAGT. V gave up 5 bases and J gave up 12 bases; unmatched junction bases: 11. CDR3 length equals 15 residues. These data are taken from a study of blood T cell repertoires in COVID-19. Study context: The study counted Cohort 3 donors as recovered given two negative PCRs, clearance, or symptom resolution. PBMCs, B-cell-depleted T cells, or T cells were the source of the cDNA or gDNA that made up the material.

Per the original data handling: Reference gene primer amplification yielded estimated nucleated cell counts. Generated by immunoSEQ multiplex PCR, the TCRdb table keeps only in-frame clones and is missing some. The V and J calls and the clone size are those of that table, but D and trimming were determined from the DNA. The table shows more than 120,000 clones, with around 82% occurring only once. This TCR derives from a man aged 45 to 65 in a cohort exposed to, infected with or recovered from COVID-19 (not recorded which). The rearrangement uses TRBV6-4 and TRBJ1-6; TRBD1 aligns across 9 bases. Specimen: PBMCs or T cells enriched from blood (not recorded which). The CDR3 DNA sequence: TGTGCCAGCAGTACTAATCCGGGACAGGGCGGACCCCTCCACTTT. It is translated as CASSTNPGQGGPLHF.